The T cell receptor (beta chain) under discussion was sequenced for a study of CD8 T cells in ankylosing spondylitis. Germline trimming cut 3 bases from V and 3 bases from J; bases unmatched to any gene: 12. Germline V gives CDR1 DFQATT, CDR2 SNEGSKA (reference sequence). The CDR3 is 16 residues long. This clonotype came up many times. Its antigen is currently unknown. Study-wide points: One TCR beta motif, made up of 7 or 8 highly homologous variants, appeared characteristic of ankylosing spondylitis blood. Within matched ankylosing spondylitis synovial fluid, disease-linked clones were reportedly significantly enriched.

TCRdb re-called the 5' RACE reads through MiXCR, storing one row per CDR3 protein. The table records about 100,000 distinct CDR3 sequences, just under 9% of them present only once. Sequencing was carried out using blood, either unsorted or a sorted T cell fraction (not recorded which). V and J are TRBV20-1 and TRBJ2-3; 7 positions match TRBD1. This TCR was recovered from a male donor with ankylosing spondylitis or in good health (not recorded which). CDR3 in DNA: TGCAGTGCTAGTGCTGGGGCAGGGGGAGATACAGATACGCAGTATTTT. This encodes CSASAGAGGDTDTQYF.